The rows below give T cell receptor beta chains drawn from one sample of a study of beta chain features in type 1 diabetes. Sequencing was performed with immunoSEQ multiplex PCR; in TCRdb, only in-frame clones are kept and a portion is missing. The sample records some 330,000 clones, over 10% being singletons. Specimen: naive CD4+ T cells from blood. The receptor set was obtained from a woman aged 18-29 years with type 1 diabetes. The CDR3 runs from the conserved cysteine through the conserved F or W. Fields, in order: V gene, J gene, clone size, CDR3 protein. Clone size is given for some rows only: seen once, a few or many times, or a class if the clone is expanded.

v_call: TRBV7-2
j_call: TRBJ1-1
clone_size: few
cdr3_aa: CASRDRGMNTEAFF

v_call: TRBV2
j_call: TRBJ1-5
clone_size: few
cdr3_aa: CASSADRSNQPQHF

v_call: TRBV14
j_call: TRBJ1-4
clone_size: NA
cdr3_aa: CASSQDGGLVSTNEKLFF

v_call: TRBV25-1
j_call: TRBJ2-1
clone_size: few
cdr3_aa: CASSDPTLGQSPYNEQFF

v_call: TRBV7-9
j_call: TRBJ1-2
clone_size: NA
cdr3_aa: CASSGTGGNGYTF

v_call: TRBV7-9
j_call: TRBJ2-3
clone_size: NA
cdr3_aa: CASSLRGTQYF

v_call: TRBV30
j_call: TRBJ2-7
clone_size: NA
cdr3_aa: CAWSRESGTGGNEQYF

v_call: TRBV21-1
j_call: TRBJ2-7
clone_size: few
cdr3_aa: CASSIQGLYEQYF

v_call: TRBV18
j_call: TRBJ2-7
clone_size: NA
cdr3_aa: CASSPGQGAQEQYF

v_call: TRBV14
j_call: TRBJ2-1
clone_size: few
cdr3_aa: CASSQAGTGVYEQFF

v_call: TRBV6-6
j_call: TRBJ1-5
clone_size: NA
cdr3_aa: CASSGGETYQPQHF

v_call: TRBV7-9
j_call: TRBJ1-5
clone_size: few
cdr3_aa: CASSLGTLGRRDQPQHF

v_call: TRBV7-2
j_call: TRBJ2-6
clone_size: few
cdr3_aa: CASSLVGAGANVLTF

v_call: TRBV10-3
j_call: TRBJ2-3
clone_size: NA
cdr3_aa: CAISPRGTSGTDTQYF

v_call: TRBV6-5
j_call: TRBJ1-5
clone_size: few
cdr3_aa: CASSRKPGTPQPQHF

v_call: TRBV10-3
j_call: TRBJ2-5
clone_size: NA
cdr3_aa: CATSGLAGNTKTQYF

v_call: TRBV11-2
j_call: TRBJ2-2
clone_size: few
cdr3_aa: CASSPKPRFTTAGELFF

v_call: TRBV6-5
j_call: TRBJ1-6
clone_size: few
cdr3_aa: CASSYLPTRGNSPLHF

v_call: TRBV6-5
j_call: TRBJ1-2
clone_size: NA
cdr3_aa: CASTRGSGGGYTF

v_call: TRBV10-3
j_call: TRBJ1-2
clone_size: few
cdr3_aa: CAISESAGGPNYGYTF

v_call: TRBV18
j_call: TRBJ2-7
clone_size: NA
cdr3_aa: CASSPPQEVHEQYF

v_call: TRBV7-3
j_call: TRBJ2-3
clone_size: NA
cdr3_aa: CASSPTGGGPVDTQYF

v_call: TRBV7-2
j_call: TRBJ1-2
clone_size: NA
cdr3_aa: CASSLNRADYGYTF

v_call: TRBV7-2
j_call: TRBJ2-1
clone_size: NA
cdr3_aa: CASSLIRGINEQFF

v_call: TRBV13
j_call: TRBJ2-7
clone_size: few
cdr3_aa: CASSLGWDSGSGGYEQYF

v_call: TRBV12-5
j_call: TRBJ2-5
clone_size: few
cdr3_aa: CASGRGGSGGETQYF

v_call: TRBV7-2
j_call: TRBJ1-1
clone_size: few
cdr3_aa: CASSSLIVNTEAFF

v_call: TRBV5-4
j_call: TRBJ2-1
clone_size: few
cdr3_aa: CASSPLAESSYNEQFF

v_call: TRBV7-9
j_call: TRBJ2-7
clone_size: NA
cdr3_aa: CASSLASLVLADEQYF

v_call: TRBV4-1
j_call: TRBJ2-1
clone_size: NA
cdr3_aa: CASSQRNQGLGPNNEQFF

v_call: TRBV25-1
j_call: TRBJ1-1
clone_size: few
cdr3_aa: CASSSQGHTEAFF

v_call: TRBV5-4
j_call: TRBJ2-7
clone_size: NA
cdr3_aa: CASSLAQEQYF

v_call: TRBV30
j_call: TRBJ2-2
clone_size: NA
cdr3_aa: CALQGGNTGELFF

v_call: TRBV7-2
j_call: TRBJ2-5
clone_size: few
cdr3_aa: CASSLVNLGREETQYF

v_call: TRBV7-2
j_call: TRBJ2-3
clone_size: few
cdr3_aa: CASSLGGRGTDTQYF

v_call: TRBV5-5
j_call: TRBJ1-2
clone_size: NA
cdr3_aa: CASSISGTGADGYTF

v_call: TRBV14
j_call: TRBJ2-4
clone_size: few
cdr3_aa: CASSQERGNIQYF

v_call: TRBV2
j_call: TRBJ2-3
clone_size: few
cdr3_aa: CASIPSGTRRRGDTQYF

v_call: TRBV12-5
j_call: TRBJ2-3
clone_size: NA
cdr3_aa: CASGPGLAGGTDTQYF

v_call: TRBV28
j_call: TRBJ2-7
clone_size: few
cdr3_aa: CASTSGGEQYF

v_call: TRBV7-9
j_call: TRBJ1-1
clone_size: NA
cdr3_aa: CASSFGGSRDTEAFF

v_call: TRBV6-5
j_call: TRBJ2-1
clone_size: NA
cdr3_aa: CASSWTSGGESQQFF

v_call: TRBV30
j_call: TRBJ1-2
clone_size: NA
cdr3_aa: CAWVAWDRGGYTF

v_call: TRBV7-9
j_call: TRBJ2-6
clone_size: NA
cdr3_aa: CASSPLETSANVLTF

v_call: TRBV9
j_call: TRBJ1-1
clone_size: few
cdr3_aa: CASSRDRDTEAFF

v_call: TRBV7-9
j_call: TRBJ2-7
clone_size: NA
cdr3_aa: CASSLVSGGRYEQYF

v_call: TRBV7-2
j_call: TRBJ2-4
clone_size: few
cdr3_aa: CASSLFVAKNIQYF